This passage covers 2 T cell receptor beta chains from one sample sequenced in a study of blood T cell repertoires in COVID-19. Profiling relied on immunoSEQ multiplex PCR, and the TCRdb table lists in-frame clones only, not all of them. The table includes over 85,000 clones, roughly 81% detected once. Sequencing was carried out using peripheral blood. The receptors here all came from a man in his forties or fifties with active or convalescent COVID-19.

V is TRBV5-1 and J is TRBJ2-5, with a possible D match to TRBD2 (5 bases). Trimming removed 1 base from V and 4 bases from J, with 14 bases in between. Germline V lookup: CDR1 SGHRS, CDR2 YFSETQ. This CDR3 comprises 15 residues. DNA of the CDR3: TGCGCCAGCAGCTTGCCACTAGGGTTTGGAGAGACCCAGTACTTC. Its translation: CASSLPLGFGETQYF.

The chain is built from TRBV19 and TRBJ1-1; 10 bases agree with TRBD1. The length of the CDR3 is 12 residues. V was clipped by 5 bases and J by 10 bases; unmatched bases: 4. The germline gives CDR1 LNHDA, CDR2 SQIVND (reference sequence). The CDR3 nucleotides read TGTGCCAGTAGTGGGGACAGGGGAGGAGCTTTCTTT. Protein sequence: CASSGDRGGAFF.